This TCR beta chain came from a study of CD8+CD57+ T cells in acquired aplastic anemia. Overall study findings and caveats: Sharing between patients and controls was observed for twenty-nine CD8+ CDR3 sequences.

Researchers used genomic DNA as the template to profile TCR beta VDJ and CDR3. TCRdb reanalysed the reads using MiXCR and keeps one entry per CDR3 protein. The sample consists of about 200,000 distinct CDR3 sequences, almost 50% of them appearing once. Comment on this clonotype: The antigen remains unidentified.

After removal of 4 bases from V and 4 bases from J, the junction contained 5 bases not matched to a gene. The CDR3 is 15 amino acids. Before being chosen for sequencing, patients had shown CD8+CD57+ cell expansion by flow cytometry. Each patient had severe acquired aplastic anemia. Prior therapy had not been administered to any patient at the time of blood sampling. This chain connects TRBV12-3 or TRBV12-4 to TRBJ2-3, with 10 bases that match TRBD2. The sample consisted of sorted CD4+, CD8+, or CD8+CD57+ T cells (not recorded which) from PBMCs. The sequence derives from a human donor with aplastic anemia. The DNA for the CDR3 is TGTGCCAGCAGTTCTAGCGGGGGATCGGCAGATACGCAGTATTTT. This codes for CASSSSGGSADTQYF.